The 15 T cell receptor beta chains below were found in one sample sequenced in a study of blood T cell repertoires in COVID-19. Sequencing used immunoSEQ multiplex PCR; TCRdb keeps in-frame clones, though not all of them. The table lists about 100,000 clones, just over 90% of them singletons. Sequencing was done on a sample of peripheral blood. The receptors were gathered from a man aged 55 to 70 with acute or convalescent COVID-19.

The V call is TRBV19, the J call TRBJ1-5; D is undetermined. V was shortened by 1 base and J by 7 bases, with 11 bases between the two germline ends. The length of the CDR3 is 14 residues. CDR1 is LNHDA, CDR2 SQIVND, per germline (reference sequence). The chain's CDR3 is CASSIAGGLQPQHF. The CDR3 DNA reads TGTGCCAGTAGTATAGCCGGAGGGCTCCAGCCCCAGCATTTT. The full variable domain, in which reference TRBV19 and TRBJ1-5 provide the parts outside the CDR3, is DGGITQSPKYLFRKEGQNVTLSCEQNLNHDAMYWYRQDPGQGLRLIYYSQIVNDFQKGDIAEGYSVSREKKESFPLTVTSAQKNPTAFYLCASSIAGGLQPQHFGDGTRLSIL.

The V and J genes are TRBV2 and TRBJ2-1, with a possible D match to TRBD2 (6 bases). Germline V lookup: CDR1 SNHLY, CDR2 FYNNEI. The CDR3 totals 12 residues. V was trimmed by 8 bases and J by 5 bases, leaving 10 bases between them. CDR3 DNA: TGTGCCAGCGGGGGACTTGACAATGAGCAGTTCTTC. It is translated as CASGGLDNEQFF.

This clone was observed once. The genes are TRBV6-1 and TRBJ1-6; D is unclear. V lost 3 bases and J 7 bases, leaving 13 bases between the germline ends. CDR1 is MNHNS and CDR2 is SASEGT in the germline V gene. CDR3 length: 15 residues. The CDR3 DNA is TGTGCCAGCAGTGAGTGGCAGATATTGAATTCACCCCTCCACTTT. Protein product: CASSEWQILNSPLHF.

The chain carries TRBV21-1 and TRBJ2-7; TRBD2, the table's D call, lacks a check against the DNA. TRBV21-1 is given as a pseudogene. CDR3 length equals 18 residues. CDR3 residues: CASSKVRGGRGQSYEQYF. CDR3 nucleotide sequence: TGTGCCAGCAGCAAAGTCCGGGGGGGCAGGGGACAATCCTACGAGCAGTACTTC.

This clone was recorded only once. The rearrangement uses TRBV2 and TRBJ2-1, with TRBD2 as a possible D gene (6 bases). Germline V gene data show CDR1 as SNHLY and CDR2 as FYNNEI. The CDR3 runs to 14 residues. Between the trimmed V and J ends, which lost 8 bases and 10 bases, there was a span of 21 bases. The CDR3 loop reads CASDESTRLYEQFF. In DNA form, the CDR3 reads TGTGCCAGCGACGAGTCGACTAGGTTGTACGAGCAGTTCTTC.

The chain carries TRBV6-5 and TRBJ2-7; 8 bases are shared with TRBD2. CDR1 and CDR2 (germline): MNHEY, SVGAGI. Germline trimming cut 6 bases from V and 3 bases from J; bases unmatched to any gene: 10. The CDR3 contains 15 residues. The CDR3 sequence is CASRITSGLYYEQYF. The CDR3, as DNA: TGTGCCAGCAGGATAACTAGCGGACTTTACTACGAGCAGTACTTC.

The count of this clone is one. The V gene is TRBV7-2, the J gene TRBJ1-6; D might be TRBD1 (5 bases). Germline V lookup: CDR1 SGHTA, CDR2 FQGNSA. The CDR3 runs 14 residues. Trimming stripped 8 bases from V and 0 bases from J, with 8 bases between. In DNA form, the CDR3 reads TGTGCCAGCGGGGGGGTCTCCTATAATTCACCCCTCCACTTT. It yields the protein CASGGVSYNSPLHF.

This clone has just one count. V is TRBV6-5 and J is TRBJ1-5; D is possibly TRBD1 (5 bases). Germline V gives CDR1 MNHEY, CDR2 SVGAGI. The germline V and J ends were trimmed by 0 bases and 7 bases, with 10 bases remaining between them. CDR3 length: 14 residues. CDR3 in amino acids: CASSYSAGWQPQHF. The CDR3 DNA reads TGTGCCAGCAGTTACTCGGCAGGGTGGCAGCCCCAGCATTTT.

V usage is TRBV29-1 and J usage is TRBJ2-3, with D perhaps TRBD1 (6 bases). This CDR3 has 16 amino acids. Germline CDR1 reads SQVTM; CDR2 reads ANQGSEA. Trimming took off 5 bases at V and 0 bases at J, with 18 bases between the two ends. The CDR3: CSVRGSGSASTDTQYF. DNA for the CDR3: TGCAGCGTTAGGGGGAGCGGAAGCGCTAGCACAGATACGCAGTATTTT.

The CDR3 sequence: CASSLTGQGAYEQYF. The CDR3 DNA follows: TGTGCCAGCTCACTGACGGGACAGGGGGCCTACGAGCAGTACTTC. The chain uses TRBV18 and TRBJ2-7, with TRBD1 matching over 11 bases. The ends lost 4 bases at V and 2 bases at J; junction bases unmatched: 4. CDR3 length: 15 residues. Germline assignment: CDR1 KGHSH and CDR2 LQKENI.

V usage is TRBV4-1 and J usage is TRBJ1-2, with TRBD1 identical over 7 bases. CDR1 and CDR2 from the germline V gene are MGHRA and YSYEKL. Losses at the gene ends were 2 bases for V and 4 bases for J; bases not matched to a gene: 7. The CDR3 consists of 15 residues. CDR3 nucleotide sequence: TGCGCCAGCAGCCAACCCAGGGACAGATTCTATGGCTACACCTTC. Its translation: CASSQPRDRFYGYTF.

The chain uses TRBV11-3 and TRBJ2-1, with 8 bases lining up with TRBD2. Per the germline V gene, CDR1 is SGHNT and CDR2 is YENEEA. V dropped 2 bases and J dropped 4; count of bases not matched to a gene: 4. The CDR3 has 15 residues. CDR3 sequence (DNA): TGTGCCAGCAGCTTACAGGCTAGCGGGTACAATGAGCAGTTCTTC. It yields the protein CASSLQASGYNEQFF.

CDR3: CASSAGPGQRETQYF. The CDR3 DNA reads TGTGCCAGCAGCGCAGGACCGGGACAGAGAGAGACCCAGTACTTC. The V call is TRBV9, the J call TRBJ2-5, with 7 bases identical to TRBD1. V lost 3 bases and J lost 4; bases outside the gene matches: 9. Germline assignment: CDR1 SGDLS and CDR2 YYNGEE. This CDR3 spans 15 amino acids.

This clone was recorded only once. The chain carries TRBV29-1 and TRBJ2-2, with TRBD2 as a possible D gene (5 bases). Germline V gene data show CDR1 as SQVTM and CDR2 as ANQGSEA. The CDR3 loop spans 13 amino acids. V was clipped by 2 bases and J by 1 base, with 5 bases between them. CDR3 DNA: TGCAGCGTTGAACGGGAGAACACCGGGGAGCTGTTTTTT. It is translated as CSVERENTGELFF.

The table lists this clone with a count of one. The CDR3 is CASSESQRGRGLYTEAFF. The DNA for the CDR3 is TGCGCCAGCAGTGAGTCTCAAAGGGGCAGGGGGCTTTATACTGAAGCTTTCTTT. The chain employs TRBV10-2 and TRBJ1-1; 8 positions match TRBD1. V shed 0 bases and J 5 bases; nucleotides not matched to a gene: 14. Germline V gene data show CDR1 as WSHSY and CDR2 as SAAADI. The CDR3 covers 18 residues.